This TCR beta chain was sequenced for a study of T cells in Graves' hyperthyroidism and ophthalmopathy. Whole-study results and caveats: Median prediction lead before ophthalmopathy onset was 6 to 8 months with the model. Separation of ophthalmopathy from stable hyperthyroidism was achieved by a 13 V-J model.

Germline V CDR1 and CDR2: SGHTA, FQGNSA. This CDR3 comprises 15 residues. Trimming left V 5 bases short and J 0 bases short, with 13 bases between. About this clonotype itself: The antigen remains undetermined.

Authors of the study amplified TCR beta CDR3 regions from RNA transcripts. First-round RT-PCR with HTBI primers amplified the TCR CDR3 region. A single record per CDR3 protein comes from TCRdb applying MiXCR to the multiplex PCR reads. The table includes about 510,000 distinct CDR3 sequences, over 45% detected once. Diagnosing involved the use of clinical symptoms, serum thyroxine and TRAb, thyroid ultrasound and orbital computed tomography. This TCR was recovered from an adult woman with Graves' disease, either hyperthyroidism or ophthalmopathy (not recorded which). Material for sequencing was peripheral blood or thyroid tissue (not recorded which). The chain is built from TRBV7-2 and TRBJ2-5; the D is unclear. The CDR3 spells CASSPRLVDQETQYF. The DNA of the CDR3 is TGTGCCAGCAGCCCGCGGCTAGTAGACCAAGAGACCCAGTACTTC.